This T cell receptor beta chain appears in the sequencing data of a study of cytotoxic CD8 clonotypes in ibrutinib-treated CLL. About the research overall: Among the patients, 10 to 11 presented as relapsed/refractory and around 15 as treatment-naive; about 17 showed unmutated IGHV. Following treatment for a median roughly 12 months, range 6 to 36, response samples were then taken.

Germline V gene lookup returns CDR1 LGHNA and CDR2 YNFKEQ. The trim removed 9 bases at V and 8 bases at J, leaving 19 bases unmatched. The CDR3 spans 18 residues. Profiled with immunoSEQ multiplex PCR; TCRdb holds only in-frame clones, not every one. The table lists around 150,000 clones, about 88% of them singletons, with about 3% in the top ten. This clonotype was sampled from a human donor with chronic lymphocytic leukemia. The sample in question was PBMCs, obtained at disease progression, from a patient treated with ibrutinib. The rearrangement joins TRBV4-2 to TRBJ2-1; 13 bases align to TRBD2. CDR3 in DNA: TGTGCCAGTTCCCCAGGGCCCTGGACTAGCGGGAGTGGGTATGAGCAGTTCTTC. Its translation is CASSPGPWTSGSGYEQFF.